This TCR beta chain came from a study of cytomegalovirus exposure and HLA in healthy donors. Study overall: An early release of data contained about 85 million unique TCRs, which came from HLA-typed donors.

Notes on this clone: What it binds is not known.

Study outcomes and limitations: It was about 150 TCR beta chains that were listed as cytomegalovirus-associated. Earlier results showed most TCR beta V segments being productive about 87% or about 30% of the time.

PCR primers comprised 60 Vbeta and 13 Jbeta primers. TCRdb's table, derived via immunoSEQ multiplex PCR, lists solely in-frame clones and lacks some. The repertoire holds around 140,000 clones, with approximately 61% as singletons. Germline CDR1 and CDR2: MDHEN and SYDVKM. The CDR3 loop spans 14 amino acids. Trimming left V 4 bases short and J 2 bases short, with 11 bases between. Sequenced sample: PBMCs. The origin of this receptor is a woman between 35 and 50 years old in good health and CMV-seronegative. The rearrangement joins TRBV28 to TRBJ1-1; D remains ambiguous. DNA for the CDR3: TGTGCCAGCAGTTCGGGAGGGATAAACACTGAAGCTTTCTTT. Protein sequence: CASSSGGINTEAFF. The full variable domain, in which reference TRBV28 and TRBJ1-1 provide the parts outside the CDR3, is DVKVTQSSRYLVKRTGEKVFLECVQDMDHENMFWYRQDPGLGLRLIYFSYDVKMKEKGDIPEGYSVSREKKERFSLILESASTNQTSMYLCASSSGGINTEAFFGQGTRLTVV.